This T cell receptor (beta chain) is drawn from a study of blood T cell repertoires in COVID-19. This table comes from immunoSEQ multiplex PCR, and its TCRdb copy is limited to in-frame clones, with some not included. The sample lists more than 250,000 clones; 86% were seen once. Germline assignment: CDR1 KGHDR and CDR2 SFDVKD. The CDR3 consists of 16 residues. With V trimmed by 3 bases and J by 1 base, 7 bases remained unmatched. This chain connects TRBV24-1 to TRBJ2-5, with TRBD2 identical over 7 bases. Material for sequencing was peripheral blood. The sequence was collected from a woman aged 25 to 39 who had recovered from COVID-19. This CDR3 is CATSDAGDWGQETQYF. The CDR3 DNA reads as TGTGCCACCAGTGATGCGGGGGATTGGGGCCAAGAGACCCAGTACTTC.